The entry below gives a single T cell receptor beta chain sequence along with its context. These data are taken from a study of blood T cell repertoires in COVID-19. CDR1 is SGHRS, CDR2 YFSETQ, per germline. The V and J ends lost 4 bases and 0 bases respectively, with 10 bases between them. This CDR3 has 14 residues. Generated by immunoSEQ multiplex PCR, the TCRdb table keeps only in-frame clones and is missing some. The sample has 35,000 or so clones; almost 90% are singletons. The specimen was peripheral blood. The TCR was taken from a man aged 65-85 years with acute or convalescent COVID-19. The chain employs TRBV5-1 and TRBJ1-1, with D tentatively TRBD1 (5 bases). The CDR3 DNA reads as TGCGCCAGCAGCCCCCAGGGCATGAACACTGAAGCTTTCTTT. Translation: CASSPQGMNTEAFF. The full variable domain, with the rest looked up from reference TRBV5-1 and TRBJ1-1, is KAGVTQTPRYLIKTRGQQVTLSCSPISGHRSVSWYQQTPGQGLQFLFEYFSETQRNKGNFPGRFSGRQFSNSRSEMNVSTLELGDSALYLCASSPQGMNTEAFFGQGTRLTVV.